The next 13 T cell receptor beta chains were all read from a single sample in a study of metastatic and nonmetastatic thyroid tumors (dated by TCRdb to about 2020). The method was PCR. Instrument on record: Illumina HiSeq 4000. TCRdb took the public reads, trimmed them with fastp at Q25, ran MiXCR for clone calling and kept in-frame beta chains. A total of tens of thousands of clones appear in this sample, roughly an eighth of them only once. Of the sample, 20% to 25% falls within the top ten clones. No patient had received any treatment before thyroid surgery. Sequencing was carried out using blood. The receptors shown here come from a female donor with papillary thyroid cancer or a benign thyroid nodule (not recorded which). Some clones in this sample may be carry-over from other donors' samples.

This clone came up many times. CDR3 sequence reads: CAWSATLGAGGYGYTF. The CDR3 DNA follows: TGTGCCTGGAGCGCCACTCTCGGGGCAGGGGGCTATGGCTACACCTTC. V and J are TRBV30 and TRBJ1-2, with TRBD1 matching 7 bases. The CDR3 covers 16 residues. Germline V lookup: CDR1 GTSNPN, CDR2 SVGIG (reference sequence). The V and J ends lost 3 bases and 4 bases, in that order; junction bases with no gene match: 14.

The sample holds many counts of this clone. The CDR3 sequence: CASSFNNEKLFF. The CDR3 DNA follows: TGTGCCAGCAGCTTTAATAATGAAAAACTGTTTTTT. J is TRBJ1-4 and V is TRBV5-6, with no clear D. From germline, CDR1 is SGHDT and CDR2 YYEEEE. There are 12 residues in the CDR3. V lost 2 bases and J 4 bases, leaving 3 bases between the germline ends. The variable domain in full, completed from reference TRBV5-6 and TRBJ1-4, reads DAGVTQSPTHLIKTRGQQVTLRCSPKSGHDTVSWYQQALGQGPQFIFQYYEEEERQRGNFPDRFSGHQFPNYSSELNVNALLLGDSALYLCASSFNNEKLFFGSGTQLSVL.

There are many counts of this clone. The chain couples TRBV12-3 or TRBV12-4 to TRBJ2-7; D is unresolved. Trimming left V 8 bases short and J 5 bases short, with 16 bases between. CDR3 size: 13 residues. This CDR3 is CASRESRRNEQYF. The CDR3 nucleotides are TGTGCCAGCCGTGAGTCGAGACGGAACGAGCAGTACTTC.

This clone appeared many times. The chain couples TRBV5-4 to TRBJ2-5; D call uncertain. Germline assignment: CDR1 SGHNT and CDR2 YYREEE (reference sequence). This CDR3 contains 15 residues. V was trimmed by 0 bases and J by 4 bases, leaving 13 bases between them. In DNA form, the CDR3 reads TGTGCCAGCAGCTTGGCCGAGAAGGGTGGAGAGACCCAGTACTTC. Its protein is CASSLAEKGGETQYF.

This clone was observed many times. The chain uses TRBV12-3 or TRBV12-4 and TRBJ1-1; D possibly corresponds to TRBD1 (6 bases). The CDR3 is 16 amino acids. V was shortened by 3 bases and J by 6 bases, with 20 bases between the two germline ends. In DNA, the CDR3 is TGTGCCAGCAGTTTTCGAGGGGGTCTCAGGAAGGCTGAAGCTTTCTTT. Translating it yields CASSFRGGLRKAEAFF.

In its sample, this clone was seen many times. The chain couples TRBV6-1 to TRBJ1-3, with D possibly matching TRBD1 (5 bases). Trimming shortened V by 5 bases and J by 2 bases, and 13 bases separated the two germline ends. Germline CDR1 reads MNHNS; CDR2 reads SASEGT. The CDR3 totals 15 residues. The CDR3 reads CASSPRVGAGNTIYF. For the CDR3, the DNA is TGTGCCAGCAGTCCAAGAGTGGGGGCTGGAAACACCATATATTTT.

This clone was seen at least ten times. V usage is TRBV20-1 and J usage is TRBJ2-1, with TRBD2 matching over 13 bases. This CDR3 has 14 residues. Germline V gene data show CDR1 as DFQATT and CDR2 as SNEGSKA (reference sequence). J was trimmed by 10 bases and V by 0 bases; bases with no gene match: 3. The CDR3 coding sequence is TGCAGTGCTAGAGATGGACTAGCGGGAGACGAGCAGTTCTTC. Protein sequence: CSARDGLAGDEQFF.

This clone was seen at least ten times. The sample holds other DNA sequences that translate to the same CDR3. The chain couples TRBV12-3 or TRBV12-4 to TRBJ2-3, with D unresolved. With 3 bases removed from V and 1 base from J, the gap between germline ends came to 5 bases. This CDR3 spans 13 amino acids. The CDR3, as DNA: TGTGCCAGCAGTTTCCTGGGCACAGATACGCAGTATTTT. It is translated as CASSFLGTDTQYF.

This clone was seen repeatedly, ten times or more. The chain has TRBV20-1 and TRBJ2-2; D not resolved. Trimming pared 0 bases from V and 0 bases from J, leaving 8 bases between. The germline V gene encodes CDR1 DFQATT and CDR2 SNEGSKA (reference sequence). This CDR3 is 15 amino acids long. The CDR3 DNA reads TGCAGTGCTAGAGATATGGCTACGAACACCGGGGAGCTGTTTTTT. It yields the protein CSARDMATNTGELFF.

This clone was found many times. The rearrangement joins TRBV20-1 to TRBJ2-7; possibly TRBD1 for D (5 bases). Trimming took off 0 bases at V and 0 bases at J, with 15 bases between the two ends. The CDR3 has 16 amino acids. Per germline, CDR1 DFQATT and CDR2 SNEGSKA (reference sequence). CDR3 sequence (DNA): TGCAGTGCTAGAGATCCATACGGCGACAGCTCCTACGAGCAGTACTTC. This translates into CSARDPYGDSSYEQYF.

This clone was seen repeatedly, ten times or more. In nucleotides, the CDR3 is TGTGCCAGCAGAGACAGAAGCTCCTATAATTCACCCCTCCACTTT. Translating gives CASRDRSSYNSPLHF. V is TRBV2 and J is TRBJ1-6, with D perhaps matching TRBD1 (5 bases). The germline V gene has CDR1 SNHLY and CDR2 FYNNEI. Trimming took off 6 bases at V and 0 bases at J, with 9 bases between the two ends. The CDR3 runs 15 residues.

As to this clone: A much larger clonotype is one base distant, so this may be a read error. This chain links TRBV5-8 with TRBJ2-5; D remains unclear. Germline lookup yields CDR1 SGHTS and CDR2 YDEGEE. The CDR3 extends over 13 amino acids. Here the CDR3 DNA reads TGTTCCAGCAGGAAGGACGGCCAAGAGACCCAGTACTTC. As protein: CSSRKDGQETQYF.

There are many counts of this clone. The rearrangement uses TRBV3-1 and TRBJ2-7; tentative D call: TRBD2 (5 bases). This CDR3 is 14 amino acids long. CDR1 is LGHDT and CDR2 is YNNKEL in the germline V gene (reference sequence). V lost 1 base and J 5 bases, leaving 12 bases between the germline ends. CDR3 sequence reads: CASSQGSYGNEQYF. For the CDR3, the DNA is TGTGCCAGCAGCCAAGGGTCATACGGGAACGAGCAGTACTTC.